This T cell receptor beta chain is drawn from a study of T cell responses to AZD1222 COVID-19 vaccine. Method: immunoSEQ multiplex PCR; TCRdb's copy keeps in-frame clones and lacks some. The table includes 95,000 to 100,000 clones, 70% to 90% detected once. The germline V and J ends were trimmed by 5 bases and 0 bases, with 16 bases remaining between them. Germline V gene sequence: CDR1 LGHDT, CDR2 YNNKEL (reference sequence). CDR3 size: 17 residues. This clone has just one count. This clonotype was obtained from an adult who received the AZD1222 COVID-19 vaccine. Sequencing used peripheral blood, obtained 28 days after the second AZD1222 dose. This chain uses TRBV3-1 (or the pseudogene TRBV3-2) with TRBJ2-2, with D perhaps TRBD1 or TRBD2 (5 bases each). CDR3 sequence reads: CASSWPGTYSNTGELFF. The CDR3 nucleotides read TGTGCCAGCAGCTGGCCCGGGACCTACTCGAACACCGGGGAGCTGTTTTTT.